These 15 T cell receptor beta chains were all obtained from the same sample, sequenced in a study of blood T cell repertoires in COVID-19 (dated by TCRdb to between 2020 and 2021). Receptors were amplified or captured by the immunoSEQ multiplex PCR assay. In its TCRdb copy, this immuneACCESS table keeps in-frame sequences only and misses some clones. Where compared with another copy, unresolved V genes explain less than half of these, and the others have no known cause. The sample contains approximately 85,000 clones, 90% of them found a single time. The top ten hold under 1.1% of the sample. Input material: peripheral blood. The receptor source for this set is a woman aged 45-60 years in a cohort sampled during active COVID-19.

This clone has just one count. V and J are TRBV4-1 and TRBJ2-1; TRBD2 matches at 8 bases. Germline loops: CDR1 MGHRA, CDR2 YSYEKL. The junction had 11 bases not matched to a gene; V was cut back by 1 base and J by 0 bases. The CDR3 contains 19 residues. The CDR3 protein is CASSQVSRLASSSYNEQFF. As DNA, the CDR3 is TGCGCCAGCAGCCAAGTTTCGCGACTAGCGTCCAGCTCCTACAATGAGCAGTTCTTC.

This clone occurred once. V usage is TRBV6-5 and J usage is TRBJ2-7, with TRBD1 identical over 7 bases. Trimming removed 6 bases from V and 2 bases from J; junction bases left unmatched: 4. CDR3 size: 13 residues. Germline CDR1 reads MNHEY; CDR2 reads SVGAGI. The CDR3: CASSGQAPYEQYF. The CDR3 nucleotides read TGTGCCAGCAGCGGACAGGCACCCTACGAGCAGTACTTC.

This CDR3 is CASSYVYGGYENEQYF. The CDR3, as DNA: TGTGCCAGCAGTTACGTTTACGGAGGGTATGAAAACGAGCAGTACTTC. The chain uses TRBV6-6 and TRBJ2-7, with D tentatively TRBD2 (6 bases). Germline values: CDR1 MNHNY, CDR2 SVGAGI (reference sequence). Trimming removed 2 bases at V and 5 bases at J, with 19 bases between. The CDR3 totals 16 residues.

The chain is built from TRBV15 and TRBJ2-1; 8 bases map to TRBD1. V shed 9 bases, J shed 4 bases, and the junction held 11 bases outside the gene matches. This CDR3 has 15 residues. CDR1 is LNHNV and CDR2 is YYDKDF in the germline V gene (reference sequence). The chain's CDR3 is CATGRDRGFYNEQFF. CDR3 bases: TGTGCCACTGGGCGCGACAGGGGTTTTTACAATGAGCAGTTCTTC.

The gene calls are TRBV21-1 and TRBJ2-1; the table calls TRBD2, which could not be checked here. TRBV21-1 is a recognized pseudogene. This CDR3 region has 19 residues. CDR3 amino acids: CASSKAPRLAGGPEDEQFF. CDR3 DNA: TGTGCCAGCAGCAAAGCCCCACGACTAGCGGGAGGGCCAGAGGATGAGCAGTTCTTC.

This chain uses TRBV2 with TRBJ2-3, with 7 bases aligning to TRBD2. In germline, CDR1 is SNHLY, CDR2 FYNNEI. The ends lost 2 bases at V and 6 bases at J; junction bases unmatched: 8. The CDR3 extends over 15 amino acids. CDR3 protein: CASSEQGLISDTQYF. CDR3 sequence (DNA): TGTGCCAGCAGTGAACAGGGACTAATTTCGGATACGCAGTATTTT.

Only one count was recorded for this clone. The V and J genes are TRBV7-9 and TRBJ1-2; the match to TRBD1 covers 10 bases. The V gene's germline CDR1 is SEHNR and CDR2 FQNEAQ (reference sequence). The J segment lost 2 bases and the V segment lost 4 bases, leaving 10 bases of the junction unmatched. This CDR3 comprises 17 residues. The CDR3 DNA follows: TGTGCCAGCAGCTCCACCGGGACAGGGGCTTACAACTATGGCTACACCTTC. Protein product: CASSSTGTGAYNYGYTF.

V gene TRBV15 combines with J gene TRBJ1-1; perhaps TRBD1 as D (6 bases). The ends were cut back, 7 bases at V and 5 bases at J, with 20 bases in the middle. CDR1 is LNHNV, CDR2 YYDKDF, per germline (reference sequence). This CDR3 contains 15 residues. For the CDR3, the DNA is TGTGCCACCACAGCGGGGCGGGGGCTGGGGACTGAAGCTTTCTTT. This codes for CATTAGRGLGTEAFF.

The chain couples TRBV7-9 to TRBJ1-1, with 9 bases lining up with TRBD1. In germline, CDR1 is SEHNR, CDR2 FQNEAQ (reference sequence). Unmatched junction bases numbered 11, after V lost 4 bases and J lost 5 bases. This CDR3 comprises 16 residues. The CDR3 loop reads CASSSSGTGKRTEAFF. The CDR3 DNA reads TGTGCCAGCAGCTCCTCCGGGACAGGGAAAAGGACTGAAGCTTTCTTT.

The CDR3 sequence: CASSYSGTSGRAIDTQYF. The CDR3 nucleotides read TGTGCCAGCAGTTATTCCGGGACTAGCGGAAGAGCCATAGATACGCAGTATTTT. This rearrangement joins TRBV6-2 or TRBV6-3 to TRBJ2-3; TRBD2 matches 11 bases. Losses at the gene ends were 3 bases for V and 5 bases for J; bases not matched to a gene: 13. Germline CDR1 MNHEY, CDR2 SVGEGT. The CDR3 is made up of 18 amino acids.

The chain is built from TRBV7-8 and TRBJ2-3; 7 bases are a match to TRBD2. Germline CDR1 reads SGHVS; CDR2 reads FQNEAQ. The V segment lost 1 base and the J segment 1 base; nucleotides outside the gene matches: 5. There are 16 residues in the CDR3. The CDR3 bases are TGTGCCAGCAGCTTAGACGGGGCGGGAGGCACAGATACGCAGTATTTT. Protein sequence: CASSLDGAGGTDTQYF.

The chain uses TRBV2 and TRBJ2-5; the match to TRBD2 covers 8 bases. This CDR3 region has 19 residues. Germline V gene sequence: CDR1 SNHLY, CDR2 FYNNEI. V lost 2 bases and J lost 4; bases outside the gene matches: 18. The CDR3 loop reads CASSERGLFGSGKTETQYF. CDR3 nucleotides: TGTGCCAGCAGTGAAAGGGGCCTGTTCGGTAGCGGGAAAACAGAGACCCAGTACTTC.

The rearrangement links TRBV28 to TRBJ2-7, with TRBD1 identical over 7 bases. V was clipped by 3 bases and J by 6 bases; unmatched bases: 14. The CDR3 runs to 16 residues. CDR1 is MDHEN, CDR2 SYDVKM, per germline. This CDR3 is CASSLSRQGPRAEQYF. DNA for the CDR3: TGTGCCAGCAGTTTGTCCCGACAGGGCCCTAGGGCCGAGCAGTACTTC.

The chain uses TRBV7-6 and TRBJ2-5; 9 nucleotides line up with TRBD2. This CDR3 contains 19 residues. Germline V lookup: CDR1 SGHVS, CDR2 FNYEAQ. Unmatched junction bases numbered 14, after V lost 1 base and J lost 2 bases. CDR3 in amino acids: CASSLGRKAGGGVQETQYF. DNA of the CDR3: TGTGCCAGCAGCTTAGGTCGTAAGGCGGGAGGGGGGGTACAAGAGACCCAGTACTTC.

The chain carries TRBV24-1 and TRBJ1-1; D gene uncertain. This CDR3 has 12 residues. Germline V gene sequence: CDR1 KGHDR, CDR2 SFDVKD. V lost 1 base and J 8 bases, leaving 7 bases between the germline ends. The CDR3, as DNA: TGTGCCACCAGTGATTTTGGGCAGGAAGCTTTCTTT. Its translation is CATSDFGQEAFF.